The rows below give T cell receptor beta chains drawn from one sample of a study of OX40 agonist ivuxolimab in advanced cancers. TCRdb's table, derived via immunoSEQ multiplex PCR, lists solely in-frame clones and lacks some. There are around 58,000 clones in the sample; roughly 89% occur only once, and around 30% lies in the top ten. This material consisted of CD4+ or CD8+ T cells sorted from blood, taken in a trial of the OX40 agonist ivuxolimab. These receptors were obtained from an adult with an advanced solid tumor such as melanoma, head and neck, liver or kidney cancer. CDR3s include the opening cysteine and the closing phenylalanine or tryptophan. The D gene is left open where the match is weak. Not all rows give a size; the values are once, few, many and, for expanded clones, a class.

>15|-|TRBV2|TRBJ2-1|-
CASSETTGFWREQFF
TGTGCCAGCAGTGAAACAACAGGGTTCTGGCGAGAGCAGTTCTTC
>17|-|TRBV21-1|TRBJ2-4|-
CASSKITGPTAKNIQYF
TGTGCCAGCAGCAAAATTACAGGGCCCACAGCCAAAAACATTCAGTACTTC
>14|TRBD1|TRBV6-6|TRBJ2-7|-
CASSPPDRGHMQYF
TGTGCCAGCAGCCCTCCGGACAGGGGGCACATGCAGTACTTC
>13|-|TRBV10-1|TRBJ2-5|-
CASSFGGSETQYF
TGCGCCAGCTCTTTCGGGGGAAGCGAGACCCAGTACTTC
>16|-|TRBV30|TRBJ2-5|-
CAWSETASSQGETQYF
TGTGCCTGGAGTGAGACAGCTTCGAGCCAAGGAGAGACCCAGTACTTC
>15|-|TRBV9|TRBJ2-6|-
CASRAPSSGANVLTF
TGTGCCAGCAGGGCCCCCTCATCTGGGGCCAACGTCCTGACTTTC
>14|-|TRBV4-1|TRBJ2-7|-
CASSPYLTVYEQYF
TGCGCCAGCAGCCCTTACTTAACAGTCTACGAGCAGTACTTC
>16|TRBD1|TRBV9|TRBJ1-3|-
CASSIQTGVIGNTIYF
TGTGCCAGCAGCATCCAGACAGGGGTGATTGGAAACACCATATATTTT
>15|-|TRBV2|TRBJ1-4|-
CASNGGTGRGEKLFF
TGTGCCAGCAACGGTGGGACCGGACGTGGTGAAAAACTGTTTTTT
>14|-|TRBV5-1|TRBJ2-7|-
CASSYDGITDEQYF
TGCGCCAGCAGCTATGACGGGATAACGGACGAGCAGTACTTC
>13|-|TRBV11-3|TRBJ1-1|-
CASSLGGDTEAFF
TGTGCCAGCAGCTTAGGGGGGGATACTGAAGCTTTCTTT
>14|-|TRBV9|TRBJ1-1|-
CASSVASRGPAAFF
TGTGCCAGCAGCGTAGCTAGCCGCGGACCGGCGGCTTTCTTT
>15|TRBD1|TRBV19|TRBJ2-1|-
CASSTLVGQGNEQFF
TGTGCCAGCTCCACCCTAGTAGGACAGGGAAATGAGCAGTTCTTC
>14|-|TRBV4-1|TRBJ2-3|-
CASSPASGPDTQYF
TGCGCCAGCAGCCCTGCTTCGGGCCCAGATACGCAGTATTTT
>14|-|TRBV19|TRBJ2-3|-
CASSINPATDTQYF
TGTGCCAGTAGTATTAACCCAGCGACAGATACGCAGTATTTT
>16|-|TRBV11-2|TRBJ1-1|-
CASSLEFSSGVTEAFF
TGTGCCAGCAGCTTAGAATTCTCCTCCGGAGTCACTGAAGCTTTCTTT
>13|-|TRBV5-6|TRBJ2-3|-
CASSLEEVDTQYF
TGTGCCAGCAGCTTGGAGGAGGTAGATACGCAGTATTTT
>15|-|TRBV5-8|TRBJ1-3|-
CASSLGGESGNTIYF
TGTGCCAGCAGCTTGGGGGGGGAATCTGGAAACACCATATATTTT
>16|-|TRBV5-1|TRBJ1-4|-
CASSLRVLTTDEKLFF
TGCGCCAGCAGCTTAAGGGTCCTAACCACGGATGAAAAACTGTTTTTT
>14|-|TRBV6-1|TRBJ2-7|-
CASSEAGGPYEQYF
TGTGCCAGCAGTGAAGCGGGGGGCCCCTACGAGCAGTACTTC
>16|-|TRBV5-6|TRBJ1-5|-
CASSKGYTRSNQPQHF
TGTGCCAGCAGCAAGGGTTATACCCGTAGCAATCAGCCCCAGCATTTT
>15|-|TRBV5-4|TRBJ2-2|once
CASSPTREFAGELFF
TGTGCCAGCAGCCCTACGCGTGAGTTCGCCGGGGAGCTGTTTTTT
>15|-|TRBV5-4|TRBJ2-3|-
CASSFYLTGTDTQYF
TGTGCCAGCAGCTTTTACCTGACTGGCACAGATACGCAGTATTTT
>16|TRBD1|TRBV5-1|TRBJ1-4|-
CASSTGARVANEKLFF
TGCGCCAGCAGTACAGGGGCGCGGGTAGCTAATGAAAAACTGTTTTTT
>15|-|TRBV18|TRBJ1-1|-
CASSPLGGGDTEAFF
TGTGCCAGCTCACCACTCGGGGGTGGGGACACTGAAGCTTTCTTT
>14|-|TRBV13|TRBJ1-2|-
CASSLPGRYESYTF
TGTGCCAGCAGCTTGCCAGGGCGGTATGAAAGCTACACCTTC
>16|-|TRBV6-6|TRBJ1-2|once
CASSSLRREANYGYTF
TGTGCCAGCAGTTCGCTCCGTAGGGAGGCTAACTATGGCTACACCTTC
>14|TRBD2|TRBV2|TRBJ2-2|-
CASSVAGGAGELFF
TGTGCCAGCAGTGTAGCGGGGGGTGCCGGGGAGCTGTTTTTT
>15|-|TRBV15|TRBJ2-1|-
CATTSGAYSYNEQFF
TGTGCCACCACCTCAGGGGCCTACTCCTACAATGAGCAGTTCTTC
>14|TRBD1|TRBV5-4|TRBJ1-1|-
CASSWGQVNTEAFF
TGTGCCAGCAGTTGGGGACAGGTGAACACTGAAGCTTTCTTT
>14|-|TRBV5-5|TRBJ1-2|-
CASSLVAYFYGYTF
TGTGCCAGCAGCTTAGTCGCTTACTTCTATGGCTACACCTTC